These 23 T cell receptor beta chains originate from one sample sequenced in a study of OX40 agonist ivuxolimab in advanced cancers. The data were produced by immunoSEQ multiplex PCR, yet TCRdb's version contains in-frame clones alone and is incomplete. The sample holds about 82,000 clones, around 85% seen once. Specimen: CD4+ or CD8+ T cells sorted from blood, collected in a trial of the OX40 agonist ivuxolimab. These receptors came from an adult with an advanced solid tumor such as melanoma, head and neck, liver or kidney cancer.

The V and J genes are TRBV10-3 and TRBJ2-1, with 7 bases identical to TRBD2. The V and J ends lost 1 base and 6 bases, in that order; junction bases with no gene match: 6. There are 15 residues in the CDR3. Germline CDR1 reads ENHRY; CDR2 reads SYGVKD. The CDR3 coding sequence is TGTGCCATCAGTGAGTATGATTCGGGGGGCAATGAGCAGTTCTTC. Translation: CAISEYDSGGNEQFF.

CDR3 nucleotide sequence: TGCGCCAGCAGCCCGGGACTAGCAGAAGATACGCAGTATTTT. This encodes CASSPGLAEDTQYF. V and J are TRBV5-1 and TRBJ2-3, with TRBD2 identical over 9 bases. CDR3 length: 14 residues. Trimming at V came to 4 bases and at J to 5 bases, leaving 5 bases not matched to a gene. The germline V gene encodes CDR1 SGHRS and CDR2 YFSETQ.

CDR3: CASSLDRTSYGYTF. In DNA, the CDR3 is TGTGCCAGCAGCCTGGACAGGACATCCTATGGCTACACCTTC. The V and J genes are TRBV13 and TRBJ1-2, with 7 bases identical to TRBD1. The ends lost 5 bases at V and 4 bases at J; junction bases unmatched: 7. The CDR3 runs to 14 residues. In germline, CDR1 is PRHDT, CDR2 FYEKMQ (reference sequence). Full variable domain (outside the CDR3, taken from reference TRBV13 and TRBJ1-2): AAGVIQSPRHLIKEKRETATLKCYPIPRHDTVYWYQQGPGQDPQFLISFYEKMQSDKGSIPDRFSAQQFSDYHSELNMSSLELGDSALYFCASSLDRTSYGYTFGSGTRLTVV.

The J gene is TRBJ2-2, the V gene TRBV5-8, with D perhaps being TRBD1 or TRBD2 (5 bases each). This CDR3 has 13 amino acids. V lost 4 bases to trimming and J lost 8 bases, with 12 bases between them. CDR1 is SGHTS and CDR2 is YDEGEE in the germline V gene. CDR3 region: CASSGTRQGELFF. Here the CDR3 DNA reads TGTGCCAGCAGCGGGACCCGTCAGGGGGAGCTGTTTTTT.

The genes are TRBV6-1 and TRBJ1-2; tentatively, D is TRBD1 (6 bases). V lost 7 bases and J lost 4, with 16 bases in between. CDR1 is MNHNS, CDR2 SASEGT, per germline. There are 14 residues in the CDR3. The DNA of the CDR3 is TGTGCCAGCACCATGACAGGAGATTTCTATGGCTACACCTTC. Residues: CASTMTGDFYGYTF.

The chain employs TRBV19 and TRBJ2-2; the D gene is possibly TRBD2 (5 bases). CDR1 LNHDA and CDR2 SQIVND come from the germline V gene (reference sequence). Trimming removed 7 bases at V and 8 bases at J, with 17 bases between. This CDR3 is 14 amino acids long. The CDR3, as DNA: TGTGCCAGTACCCCGGCAGCCCGGGGTGGGGAGCTGTTTTTT. Amino acid sequence: CASTPAARGGELFF.

This chain connects TRBV7-2 to TRBJ1-5; D ambiguous. This CDR3 region has 15 residues. Trimming left V 3 bases short and J 1 base short, with 10 bases between. Germline V gene data show CDR1 as SGHTA and CDR2 as FQGNSA. CDR3 DNA: TGTGCCAGCAGCTTTTCCTGGGGAAGCAATCAGCCCCAGCATTTT. The encoded protein is CASSFSWGSNQPQHF.

This chain joins TRBV5-6 and TRBJ2-3; 9 nucleotides match TRBD2. With 6 bases clipped from V and 3 bases from J, the junction kept 8 bases outside the gene matches. The CDR3 is 15 amino acids. Germline loops: CDR1 SGHDT, CDR2 YYEEEE. The CDR3, as DNA: TGTGCCAGCACAGCCAGCGGGGGGTTAACAGATACGCAGTATTTT. Encoded protein: CASTASGGLTDTQYF.

This sequence joins TRBV5-1 and TRBJ2-3; D not certain. V shed 1 base and J shed 3 bases, with 9 bases lying between them. The CDR3 has 14 amino acids. Germline CDR1 SGHRS, CDR2 YFSETQ. CDR3 bases: TGCGCCAGCAGCTTGTTGCAGGTGACAGATACGCAGTATTTT. Protein product: CASSLLQVTDTQYF.

The chain combines TRBV18 with TRBJ2-7; possibly TRBD1 for D (5 bases). V was trimmed by 2 bases and J by 2 bases, leaving 7 bases between them. The CDR3 covers 13 residues. Germline lookup yields CDR1 KGHSH and CDR2 LQKENI. CDR3: CASSPSGTYEQYF. In nucleotides, the CDR3 is TGTGCCAGCTCACCATCAGGGACCTACGAGCAGTACTTC.

The CDR3 protein is CAWTHGQVGYTF. The DNA for the CDR3 is TGTGCCTGGACCCACGGCCAGGTTGGCTACACCTTC. This chain connects TRBV30 to TRBJ1-2; D not certain. This CDR3 comprises 12 residues. The V end lost 4 bases, the J end lost 7 bases, and 13 bases lay between the germline ends. Germline V gives CDR1 GTSNPN, CDR2 SVGIG (reference sequence).

The chain joins TRBV7-2 to TRBJ1-5; TRBD1 matches 8 bases. The germline gives CDR1 SGHTA, CDR2 FQGNSA. The CDR3 is 17 amino acids. V trimming: 6 bases; J trimming: 7 bases; junction bases outside the gene matches: 17. CDR3 in amino acids: CASRRKGGAGGVQPQHF. The CDR3 nucleotides are TGTGCCAGCAGGAGGAAAGGGGGGGCAGGGGGCGTCCAGCCCCAGCATTTT.

This clone came up once. This chain links TRBV27 with TRBJ2-3; D unresolved. The CDR3 consists of 13 residues. The V gene's germline CDR1 is MNHEY and CDR2 SMNVEV (reference sequence). The V end was cut by 3 bases, the J end by 4 bases, with 8 bases between. The DNA for the CDR3 is TGTGCCAGCAGTTTCAACCAGGCAGATACGCAGTATTTT. This sequence encodes CASSFNQADTQYF.

This clone has just a few counts. V gene TRBV2 combines with J gene TRBJ2-5, with D tentatively TRBD1 (6 bases). Germline CDR1 and CDR2: SNHLY and FYNNEI. The germline V and J ends were trimmed by 7 bases and 1 base, with 22 bases remaining between them. The CDR3 covers 17 residues. The CDR3 loop is CASIFGQGAGVQETQYF. The CDR3 DNA is TGTGCCAGCATATTCGGACAAGGGGCAGGGGTCCAAGAGACCCAGTACTTC. Full variable domain (outside the CDR3, taken from reference TRBV2 and TRBJ2-5): EPEVTQTPSHQVTQMGQEVILRCVPISNHLYFYWYRQILGQKVEFLVSFYNNEISEKSEIFDDQFSVERPDGSNFTLKIRSTKLEDSAMYFCASIFGQGAGVQETQYFGPGTRLLVL.

The chain couples TRBV7-2 to TRBJ1-6; possible D gene TRBD1, 5 bases. CDR3 size: 17 residues. Per the germline V gene, CDR1 is SGHTA and CDR2 is FQGNSA. The V end was cut by 1 base, the J end by 7 bases, with 17 bases between. CDR3 loop: CASSLGLGGGANSPLHF. As DNA, the CDR3 is TGTGCCAGCAGCTTAGGTCTGGGCGGAGGGGCCAATTCACCCCTCCACTTT.

This rearrangement joins TRBV6-4 to TRBJ1-1; TRBD1 agrees at 7 bases. V was clipped by 10 bases and J by 3 bases; unmatched bases: 17. This CDR3 has 16 amino acids. Germline CDR1 MRHNA, CDR2 SNTAGT. Here the CDR3 reads CAIKARDRNLHTEAFF. The DNA of the CDR3 is TGTGCCATCAAAGCCCGGGACAGAAACCTCCACACTGAAGCTTTCTTT.

This chain uses TRBV15 with TRBJ2-5, with D possibly being TRBD1 (5 bases). The end of the DNA aligns better with TRBJ2-7, so the J call may be wrong. Germline V gene lookup returns CDR1 LNHNV and CDR2 YYDKDF (reference sequence). The CDR3 sequence is 13 residues long. The CDR3 loop is CATSLGRDYEQYF. DNA of the CDR3: TGTGCCACCAGCCTGGGCAGGGACTACGAGCAGTACTTC.

The rearrangement uses TRBV6-4 and TRBJ2-5; 14 nucleotides align to TRBD2. The end of the DNA fits TRBJ2-7 better, so the J call may be wrong. This CDR3 region has 16 residues. Germline V gene lookup returns CDR1 MRHNA and CDR2 SNTAGT. The CDR3 DNA follows: TGTGCCAGCAACTCAGGACTAGCGGGGGGAACCTACGAGCAGTACTTC. Translation: CASNSGLAGGTYEQYF.

The chain joins TRBV6-1 to TRBJ1-4, with 10 bases fitting TRBD1. V was pared by 4 bases and J by 6 bases, with 14 bases of the junction left unmatched. Germline values: CDR1 MNHNS, CDR2 SASEGT. The CDR3 totals 18 residues. In DNA form, the CDR3 reads TGTGCCAGCAGTGCGCGGTATGGGACAGGGGTTGGGTATGAAAAACTGTTTTTT. Its protein is CASSARYGTGVGYEKLFF.

DNA of the CDR3: TGTGCCAGCAGCTTAGAACCCGCTACGTATAGCTACACCTTC. It encodes CASSLEPATYSYTF. V and J are TRBV11-2 and TRBJ1-2; no reliable D call. V lost 0 bases and J 9 bases, leaving 14 bases between the germline ends. CDR3 size: 14 residues. Germline loops: CDR1 SGHAT, CDR2 FQNNGV.

The chain has TRBV6-5 and TRBJ1-4; D is ambiguous. The V and J ends lost 2 bases and 5 bases respectively, with 9 bases between them. CDR3 length equals 14 residues. Germline CDR1 MNHEY, CDR2 SVGAGI. The CDR3 here is CASSYVGKNEKLFF. CDR3 DNA: TGTGCCAGCAGTTACGTTGGGAAGAATGAAAAACTGTTTTTT.

J is TRBJ1-2 and V is TRBV6-5; TRBD1 agrees at 8 bases. Germline CDR1 and CDR2: MNHEY and SVGAGI. Unmatched junction bases numbered 11, after V lost 4 bases and J lost 4 bases. This CDR3 spans 16 amino acids. The CDR3 sequence: CASSSLSTGDFYGYTF. CDR3 DNA: TGTGCCAGCAGTTCCTTATCGACAGGGGATTTCTATGGCTACACCTTC.

The chain recombines TRBV30 with TRBJ2-3; D possibly corresponds to TRBD2 (5 bases). This CDR3 spans 13 amino acids. V lost 3 bases, J lost 8 bases, and 15 bases lay in between. Germline values: CDR1 GTSNPN, CDR2 SVGIG (reference sequence). The CDR3 DNA reads as TGTGCCTGGAGGAATACCGCCGGAGGTACGCAGTATTTT. Translated: CAWRNTAGGTQYF.